The following is a TCR beta chain sequence with its context. This clonotype appeared a few times. Its antigen remains unidentified. Within one base of it there is no much larger clone, and no base qualities were kept. Donors were around 37 systemically healthy Caucasian individuals from Russia aged roughly 6 to 100 years. About 9.8 milliliters of peripheral blood were drawn from each donor into EDTA-treated Vacutainer tubes. PBMCs were isolated by Ficoll-Paque density-gradient centrifugation, with at least 7 million obtained per sample. Trizol reagent was used to extract total RNA from PBMCs, with at least 5 micrograms per sample. The percentages of naive CD45RAhigh/CD27high T cells were determined by flow cytometry on a PBMC aliquot from every donor. The library came from 5' RACE. Data came from an Illumina HiSeq 2500. A second PCR of about 6 to 12 cycles was run with a J-beta primer mix and a sample-barcoded 5' primer. A template-switch 5' adaptor carrying 12 random nucleotides introduced a unique molecular identifier onto each TCR beta cDNA molecule. Each sample yielded at least 2.5 million CDR3-containing paired-end reads. First-strand cDNA was synthesized from all RNA with the Mint cDNA synthesis kit, primed by a TRBC-specific oligonucleotide. After uracil-DNA glycosylase treatment, a first 18-cycle PCR used universal primers M1SS and BC2_uni_R on all cDNA. Per the source publication's procedure: For normalization, 1 million high-quality reads, each with a distinct molecular identifier, were randomly selected from each sample. Reads with shared molecular identifiers were discarded instead of being binned into consensus sequences. MiTCR, with a Q25 quality threshold and the strictest error-elimination algorithm, was used for CDR3 identification, clonotype clustering and error correction. A nonparametric unseen species model using Euler transformation provided a lower-bound estimate of total TCR beta diversity. TCRdb reran the public reads through fastp at Q25 and MiXCR, keeping productive beta chains. Each entry is one CDR3 protein sequence, shown with its most common DNA and genes. V and J calls and clone size were set by TCRdb, not the authors. The table for this sample lists 550,000 to 800,000 distinct CDR3 sequences; about 34% of them were counted only once. The top ten hold approximately 15% of the sample.

CDR1 SGDLS and CDR2 YYNGEE were looked up in the germline V gene. Measured from the cysteine to the phenylalanine, the CDR3 is 16 residues long. Kept here is only the CDR3 DNA, which spans 48 bases and is read in frame from base 1. Germline trimming amounts to 8 bases on V and 3 bases on J, with 16 as the count of junction bases outside the gene matches. This entry comes from a study of blood T cells in healthy people across ages (dated by TCRdb to 2015 to 2017). In the study overall: In model experiments, template switching captured roughly one uniquely barcoded TCR beta cDNA molecule for every two T cells. To avoid experimental bias, donors of different ages were randomly spread across the sequencing lanes. The donors were divided into four age groups: young (average around 17 years), middle-aged (approximately 39), aged (approximately 62) and long-lived (around 80). To track age-related changes in TCR beta repertoire diversity, the study relied on deep sequencing normalized with unique cDNA molecular identifiers. Two additional independent replicas of 1 million unique cDNA reads from the same blood draw were analyzed for two donors (one aged 18 to 30 and one aged 80 or older). Overall study outcomes, separate from this receptor: Donor CMV infection status was unknown, potentially confounding age-related changes in expanded clonotypes. Total diversity estimates from one million sequenced T cells were considered lower bounds and underestimates. There was a strong correlation between observed TCR beta diversity and the percentage of naive T cells measured by flow cytometry. Because profiling used bulk unsorted PBMCs, naive and antigen-experienced compartments could not be compared conclusively. The long-lived group showed more naive CD4+ T cells, fewer expanded clones and increased TCR diversity than the aged group, suggesting age selection. As age increased, observed TCR beta diversity per million T cells dropped in a roughly linear way, and a significant reduction was already evident by age 40.

The sequencing input was blood. Recombination joined TRBV9 with TRBJ1-1, with 7 middle bases fitting TRBD1. The sequence was obtained from an elderly woman in good health. Donor details come from another sample of the same person, matched by shared clones. The CDR3 protein: CASSRGGTAAHTEAFF. The nucleotide sequence reads TGTGCCAGTAGCAGGGGGGGGACAGCGGCTCACACTGAAGCTTTCTTT.